The entry that follows covers one TCR beta chain sequence. This clonotype was seen only a few times. The specificity of this receptor is unknown. No qualities accompany the bases; no much larger clone lies one base away. This record belongs to a study of T cells in Graves' hyperthyroidism and ophthalmopathy (dated by TCRdb to between 2017 and 2020). Study-level background: Peripheral blood was sampled at the time of initial diagnosis, prior to any treatment. To identify distinguishing TCR V-J signatures, a discovery cohort of 95 to 100 patients was used, comprising some 43 with Graves' ophthalmopathy and 57 with stable Graves' hyperthyroidism. Whether ophthalmopathy could be predicted prospectively was tested in an independent validation cohort made up of roughly 20 hyperthyroidism patients plus 17 patients who later progressed to ophthalmopathy. The approximately 90 discovery patients were randomly split 7:3 into training and test sets. In addition, the study compared T-cell repertoires in thyroid tissue and in blood from about six Graves' hyperthyroidism patients. After sampling, hyperthyroidism patients received methimazole starting at 30 mg daily, and ophthalmopathy patients received high-dose intravenous methylprednisolone. The paper reports TCR Vbeta CDR3 sequencing of some 140 peripheral blood samples: under 45 ophthalmopathy, fewer than 80 hyperthyroidism and around 17 progressor patients.

The germline V and J ends show losses of 3 bases and 4 bases respectively, and no gene match explains 5 bases of the junction. Measured from the cysteine to the phenylalanine, the CDR3 is 15 residues long. Only CDR3 DNA is held: 45 bases, read in frame from base 1. Results and caveats for the whole study, not just this receptor: Most expanded thyroid clonotypes (frequency above 0.001) were also detected in blood, suggesting blood repertoires may reflect thyroid immune responses. No statistical method was used to set the sample size in advance, and investigators knew the group allocation. A 13 V-J signature model separated ophthalmopathy from stable hyperthyroidism, with around 90% sensitivity and around 84% specificity in cross-validation and 80%/75% in testing. In validation, the model predicted progression to ophthalmopathy with approximately 69% sensitivity and roughly 72% specificity, a median of 6.5 months before onset.

The TCR beta CDR3 regions were amplified from the RNA transcripts. The TCR CDR3 was subjected to a first round of RT-PCR using the HTBI primer set and the Qiagen OneStep RT-PCR kit. The libraries were constructed in a second round of multiplex PCR and then size-selected and purified. Sequencing of the libraries was done on an Illumina HiSeq2000 using paired-end 100 bp reads. In the paper's pipeline: SOAPnuke was used to process the raw data, removing reads that contained adapters or uncalled bases, had a mean Phred below 15, or lacked an exact match to the constant primer or identifier. COPE v1.2.5 was used to merge the high-quality paired reads, and each unique nucleotide sequence was defined as a clonotype. Clonotypes were aligned to IMGT TRBV, TRBD and TRBJ reference segments using MiTCR v1.1. The analysis included only V-J combinations with a frequency above 0.0001, which together covered 99% to 99.2% of the repertoires. A TCS score was defined as the ratio between F50 (clonal expansion) and ExV (chaos), using BLOSUM62-based TCRdist between CDR3 peptides within each V-J. Welch's t-statistics and random forest reduced 500 to 650 V-J features to around 14, which were used in a naive Bayes classifier (R e1071). TCRdb reanalyzed the raw reads on its own, using fastp at Q25 for trimming and MiXCR for clone calling, and kept in-frame beta chains. CDR3 protein sequences are deduplicated, and each keeps its most common genes and DNA. TCRdb, not the authors, supplied the V and J calls. The sample profile shows around 600,000 distinct CDR3 sequences; over 12% of them were found once. The ten largest make up roughly 6.9% of the sample.

In the ophthalmopathy patients, disease was moderately to severely active, with a Clinical Activity Score of 3 or more, a NOSPECS grade of 4 or more, and a duration of less than 3 months. The study excluded patients with uncontrolled infections, other autoimmune diseases, pregnancy or lactation. Clinical symptoms, serum thyroxine and TRAb, thyroid ultrasound, and orbital computed tomography formed the basis for the diagnoses. PBMCs were isolated from more than 9 ml of fresh peripheral blood by Ficoll-Paque density gradient centrifugation. Total RNA was extracted using Trizol reagent, and RNA quality was assessed on an Agilent 2100 Bioanalyzer.

This clonotype was obtained from a woman under 30 with Graves' ophthalmopathy. The sequencing sample was made of blood. The chain uses TRBV12-3 or TRBV12-4 and TRBJ1-3, with 8 bases in between that match TRBD1. This receptor has the CDR3 CASSFQGALGNTIYF. The DNA sequence is TGTGCCAGCAGTTTCCAGGGGGCGCTGGGAAACACCATATATTTT.